This paragraph covers one T cell receptor (beta chain) sequence. No antigen is known for it. Profiled with immunoSEQ multiplex PCR; TCRdb holds only in-frame clones, not every one. This sample has under 150,000 clones; 93% occur once, and the top ten carry around 0.91%. Trimming shortened V by 2 bases and J by 2 bases, and 13 bases separated the two germline ends. The CDR3 extends over 15 amino acids. Germline V gene sequence: CDR1 SGHTS, CDR2 YDEGEE. This sample stems from a study of T cell responses to AZD1222 COVID-19 vaccine. For the study at large: Analyses pooled second doses at about 4 or about 12 weeks. Study results and limitations: Mostly white British, mostly female donors; authors suggested clonal diversity may be underestimated. Two doses of AZD1222 preceded a rise in Spike-specific TCR breadth and depth.

Material: peripheral blood, obtained on day 0 of AZD1222 vaccination. This receptor was obtained from an adult in good health. V gene TRBV5-8 combines with J gene TRBJ2-5, with D possibly being TRBD1 or TRBD2 (5 bases each). Written as DNA, the CDR3 is TGTGCCAGCAGCTTCGGGGCCGACAGTCAAGAGACCCAGTACTTC. Translated: CASSFGADSQETQYF.